This T cell receptor beta chain was sequenced in a study of cytomegalovirus exposure and HLA in healthy donors. Study results and caveats: In vitro experiments confirmed that three CMV-associated chains were specific for CMV antigens. The authors listed some 150 TCR beta chains as cytomegalovirus-associated. Subsequent analysis of the approximately 110 validation repertoires found a tendency for first-cohort TCR clusters to co-occur.

The CDR3 has 11 amino acids. Trimming removed 5 bases from V and 9 bases from J, with 8 bases in between. Germline V gene lookup returns CDR1 SGHTA and CDR2 FQGTGA. The repertoire was sequenced with immunoSEQ multiplex PCR; TCRdb's copy has only in-frame clones and lacks some. Here the sample spans some 200,000 clones, about nine tenths being singletons. This clone was picked up one time. Its target is unknown. The receptor's source is a woman aged 18-29 years in good health and CMV-seronegative. V is TRBV7-3 and J is TRBJ2-1; D unclear. Sequenced input: PBMCs. In DNA form, the CDR3 reads TGTGCCAGCAGCGACACGTTTGAGCAGTTCTTC. Protein: CASSDTFEQFF.